The sequence of this TCR beta chain was determined in a study of OX40 agonist ivuxolimab in advanced cancers. General observations from the study: Dose levels from 0.1 to 3.0 mg/kg saw CD4+ and CD8+ blood T cells expand clonally by week 6. The mean number of expanded clones was higher in CD8+ T cells than in CD4+.

Unmatched junction bases numbered 4, after V lost 6 bases and J lost 2 bases. The CDR3 loop spans 14 amino acids. Germline CDR1 reads SGHAT; CDR2 reads FQDESV (reference sequence). Exclusion of a patient followed from autoimmune disease history or systemic immunosuppression. The investigators sampled blood at baseline, at cycle 4 day 1, and at cycle 7 day 1. TCRdb keeps only in-frame clones here, not all; method: immunoSEQ multiplex PCR. Among under 70,000 clones listed, about 86% were seen once. A note on this clone: Its cognate antigen is unknown.

V usage is TRBV11-1 and J usage is TRBJ2-5, with 9 nucleotides matching TRBD2. The material sequenced was CD4+ or CD8+ T cells sorted from blood, taken in a trial of the OX40 agonist ivuxolimab. This sequence originates from an adult with an advanced solid tumor such as melanoma, head and neck, liver or kidney cancer. The CDR3 sequence is CASRSTSGQETQYF. CDR3 sequence (DNA): TGTGCCAGCAGGTCCACTAGCGGGCAAGAGACCCAGTACTTC.